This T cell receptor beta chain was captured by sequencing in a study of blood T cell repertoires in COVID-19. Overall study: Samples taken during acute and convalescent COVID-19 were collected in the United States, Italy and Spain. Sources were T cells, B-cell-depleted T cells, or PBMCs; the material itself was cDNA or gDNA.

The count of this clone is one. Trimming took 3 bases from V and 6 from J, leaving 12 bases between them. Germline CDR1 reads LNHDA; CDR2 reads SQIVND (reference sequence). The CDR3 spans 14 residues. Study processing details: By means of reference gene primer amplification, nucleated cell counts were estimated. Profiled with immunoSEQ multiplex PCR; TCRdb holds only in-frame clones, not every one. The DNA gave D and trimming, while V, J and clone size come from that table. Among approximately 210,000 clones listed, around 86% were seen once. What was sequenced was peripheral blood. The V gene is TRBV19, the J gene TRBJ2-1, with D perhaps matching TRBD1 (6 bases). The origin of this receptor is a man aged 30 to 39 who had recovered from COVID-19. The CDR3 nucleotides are TGTGCCAGTAGTATCGGCAGGGGTCCCAATGAGCAGTTCTTC. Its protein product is CASSIGRGPNEQFF.